This entry lists 13 T cell receptor beta chains sequenced from one sample in a study of blood T cell repertoires in COVID-19. Clones were read by immunoSEQ multiplex PCR, and TCRdb kept only the in-frame ones, dropping some. Of over 90,000 clones in the sample, around 92% were seen once. Sequencing was performed on peripheral blood. All receptors derive from a woman aged 60-75 years with acute or convalescent COVID-19.

This chain uses TRBV11-3 with TRBJ2-2; 9 bases line up with TRBD1. The V gene's germline CDR1 is SGHNT and CDR2 YENEEA. The J segment lost 4 bases and the V segment lost 5 bases, leaving 8 bases of the junction unmatched. CDR3 length equals 16 residues. This CDR3 is CASSLQGARGTGELFF. The DNA for the CDR3 is TGTGCCAGCAGCCTACAGGGGGCTCGCGGCACCGGGGAGCTGTTTTTT.

The gene calls are TRBV7-8 and TRBJ2-1; 8 bases are a match to TRBD2. Germline assignment: CDR1 SGHVS and CDR2 FQNEAQ. This CDR3 has 15 amino acids. Germline trimming cut 4 bases from V and 5 bases from J; bases unmatched to any gene: 7. The CDR3 is CASSSDSGNHNEQFF. CDR3 bases: TGTGCCAGCAGCTCAGATAGCGGGAACCACAATGAGCAGTTCTTC.

J is TRBJ2-7 and V is TRBV21-1; TRBD2, as called in the table, went unchecked against the DNA. TRBV21-1 is a pseudogene. This CDR3 comprises 17 residues. The CDR3 loop reads CASSKPCMSGSSYEQYF. The DNA of the CDR3 is TGTGCCAGCAGCAAACCCTGTATGTCGGGGAGCTCCTACGAGCAGTACTTC.

The chain uses TRBV28 and TRBJ1-2; a possible D gene is TRBD1 (6 bases). The CDR3 contains 14 residues. Trimming removed 6 bases at V and 7 bases at J, with 18 bases between. Germline lookup yields CDR1 MDHEN and CDR2 SYDVKM. CDR3: CASSRGGALGGYTF. The CDR3 coding sequence is TGTGCCAGCAGCCGCGGGGGGGCGCTCGGTGGCTACACCTTC.

The rearrangement uses TRBV11-3 and TRBJ2-1, with 10 positions matching TRBD2. The CDR3 totals 17 residues. CDR1 is SGHNT and CDR2 is YENEEA in the germline V gene. Germline trimming cut 1 base from V and 2 bases from J; bases unmatched to any gene: 5. CDR3 DNA sequence: TGTGCCAGCAGCTTAGTTTCTAGCGGGAGCCCCTACAATGAGCAGTTCTTC. It specifies CASSLVSSGSPYNEQFF. The full variable domain, completed using reference TRBV11-3 and TRBJ2-1, is EAGVVQSPRYKIIEKKQPVAFWCNPISGHNTLYWYLQNLGQGPELLIRYENEEAVDDSQLPKDRFSAERLKGVDSTLKIQPAELGDSAVYLCASSLVSSGSPYNEQFFGPGTRLTVL.

This chain connects TRBV19 to TRBJ2-4; 7 bases match TRBD2. The V and J ends lost 3 bases and 7 bases, in that order; junction bases with no gene match: 0. The CDR3 totals 12 residues. Germline loops: CDR1 LNHDA, CDR2 SQIVND (reference sequence). The DNA for the CDR3 is TGTGCCAGTAGTATCGGGGGGAACATTCAGTACTTC. This encodes CASSIGGNIQYF.

This clone turned up a few times. This chain links TRBV30 with TRBJ1-3; no definite D call. This CDR3 spans 15 amino acids. With 3 bases removed from V and 3 bases from J, the gap between germline ends came to 15 bases. The germline V gene has CDR1 GTSNPN and CDR2 SVGIG (reference sequence). The DNA for the CDR3 is TGTGCCTGGAGCACCCTGAGGGATTTTGGAAACACCATATATTTT. It specifies CAWSTLRDFGNTIYF.

CDR3 bases: TGTGCCAGCAGCCAAGATCGACTAGTGGAGACCCAGTACTTC. Translation gives CASSQDRLVETQYF. V usage is TRBV3-1 (or the pseudogene TRBV3-2) and J usage is TRBJ2-5; TRBD2 might be the D (6 bases). There are 14 residues in the CDR3. V lost 0 bases, J lost 5 bases, and 10 bases lay in between. Germline CDR1 is LGHDT and CDR2 is YNNKEL (reference sequence).

V gene TRBV27 combines with J gene TRBJ2-2, with 9 bases that match TRBD2. The V and J ends lost 5 bases and 5 bases, in that order; junction bases with no gene match: 6. Per the germline V gene, CDR1 is MNHEY and CDR2 is SMNVEV (reference sequence). The CDR3 has 15 amino acids. The CDR3 loop is CASSNSGRYTGELFF. Written as DNA, the CDR3 is TGTGCCAGCAGTAATAGCGGGAGATATACCGGGGAGCTGTTTTTT.

The CDR3 nucleotides read TGTGCCCAAAAGGGGGCGAACACAGATACGCAGTATTTT. It yields the protein CAQKGANTDTQYF. The chain employs TRBV5-4 and TRBJ2-3, with 7 bases identical to TRBD1. The CDR3 is made up of 13 amino acids. V lost 10 bases, J lost 2 bases, and 7 bases stayed unmatched. The germline V gene has CDR1 SGHNT and CDR2 YYREEE (reference sequence).

This clone appeared a few times. CDR3 region: CASSLGQGAEDTQYF. The CDR3 bases are TGTGCCAGCAGCTTAGGACAGGGGGCGGAAGATACGCAGTATTTT. The chain joins TRBV7-3 to TRBJ2-3, with 11 positions matching TRBD1. The V gene end was trimmed by 2 bases and the J gene end by 5 bases; junction bases not matched to a gene: 3. The CDR3 runs 15 residues. CDR1 and CDR2 (germline): SGHTA, FQGTGA.

The genes are TRBV6-6 and TRBJ1-1; a possible D gene is TRBD1 (5 bases). The CDR3 totals 15 residues. Between the trimmed V and J ends, which lost 2 bases and 1 base, there was a span of 11 bases. Germline CDR1 is MNHNY and CDR2 is SVGAGI (reference sequence). The CDR3 coding sequence is TGTGCCAGCAGTTACAACGGGCAGGGGAACACTGAAGCTTTCTTT. Protein sequence: CASSYNGQGNTEAFF.

This chain links TRBV11-3 with TRBJ2-7; tentatively, D is TRBD2 (6 bases). V was trimmed by 2 bases and J by 3 bases, leaving 11 bases between them. The CDR3 has 14 residues. Germline lookup yields CDR1 SGHNT and CDR2 YENEEA. The CDR3 sequence: CASSLRGTFYEQYV. CDR3 DNA sequence: TGTGCCAGCAGCTTACGGGGGACTTTCTACGAGCAGTACGTC.